Listed below are T cell receptor beta chains from one sample, sequenced in a study of T-cell reconstitution after alpha-beta-depleted transplantation in children. One entry per CDR3 protein, called by TCRdb with MiXCR from the PCR reads. Found here are a few hundred thousand distinct CDR3 sequences, under 30% of them singletons; the top ten hold about 2.6%. This material consisted of PBMCs, taken before TCRalphabeta/CD19-depleted stem cell transplant. Every receptor here comes from a girl aged 2 to 10 with Fanconi anemia, due to receive a stem cell transplant. Both conserved end residues are part of each CDR3. D genes are given only for firm matches. Clone size appears in some rows only: once, few, many, or a class for an expanded clone.

V gene	CDR3 length	clone size	J gene	D gene	CDR3 protein	CDR3 DNA
TRBV18	17	few	TRBJ2-7	TRBD2	CASSPLSGRKSSYEQYF	TGTGCCAGCTCACCATTGAGCGGGAGGAAGAGCTCCTACGAGCAGTACTTC
TRBV20-1	17	many	TRBJ2-3	TRBD2	CSSSSGLAILHTDTQYF	TGCAGTTCGTCCTCGGGACTAGCGATACTACACACAGATACGCAGTATTTT
TRBV29-1	13	many	TRBJ2-2	-	CSVRDTDTGELFF	TGCAGCGTCCGGGACACCGACACCGGGGAGCTGTTTTTT
TRBV2	15	few	TRBJ2-1	-	CASSEDPSDINEQFF	TGTGCCAGCAGTGAAGATCCCTCAGATATCAATGAGCAGTTCTTC
TRBV7-3	15	-	TRBJ2-1	TRBD2	CASSLIASGRNEQFF	TGTGCCAGCAGCTTAATAGCTAGCGGGCGAAATGAGCAGTTCTTC
TRBV5-1	15	-	TRBJ2-7	TRBD1	CASSFNRQGTHEQYF	TGCGCCAGCAGCTTTAACAGACAGGGGACCCACGAGCAGTACTTC
TRBV28	20	many	TRBJ2-3	TRBD1	CASSPYVRGRVGGRTYTQYF	TGTGCCAGCAGTCCATATGTCAGGGGGCGCGTGGGAGGACGCACTTATACGCAGTATTTT
TRBV5-1	16	-	TRBJ2-1	-	CASSLRVPRVADEQFF	TGCGCCAGCAGCCTCAGGGTCCCAAGAGTGGCCGATGAGCAGTTCTTC
TRBV5-1	15	few	TRBJ1-1	-	CASSLPGRLNTEAFF	TGCGCCAGCAGCTTGCCGGGCAGGCTGAACACTGAAGCTTTCTTT
TRBV20-1	13	many	TRBJ2-3	-	CSAEVGTPDTQYF	TGCAGTGCTGAAGTCGGCACGCCAGATACGCAGTATTTT
TRBV6-6	13	few	TRBJ2-5	-	CASSVIARETQYF	TGTGCCAGCAGTGTGATAGCGCGGGAGACCCAGTACTTC
TRBV20-1	15	-	TRBJ2-5	-	CSARDEGGWQETQYF	TGCAGTGCTAGAGATGAGGGGGGGTGGCAAGAGACCCAGTACTTC
TRBV7-2	18	few	TRBJ2-1	TRBD2	CASSLPIPGLGSQFEQFF	TGTGCCAGCAGCTTACCGATACCGGGACTAGGATCCCAATTTGAGCAGTTCTTC
TRBV3-1	16	many	TRBJ2-5	-	CASSQKLVSGQETQYF	TGTGCCAGCAGCCAAAAGTTGGTTAGCGGACAAGAGACCCAGTACTTC
TRBV30	12	few	TRBJ2-1	-	CAWGKGGNEQFF	TGTGCCTGGGGAAAAGGGGGAAATGAGCAGTTCTTC
TRBV24-1	17	-	TRBJ2-3	-	CATSDSKQGGLTDTQYF	TGTGCCACCAGTGATTCTAAGCAGGGGGGCCTCACAGATACGCAGTATTTT
TRBV13	18	many	TRBJ2-5	TRBD2	CASSLGQLAGGPMETQYF	TGTGCCAGCAGCTTAGGACAACTAGCGGGAGGGCCGATGGAGACCCAGTACTTC
TRBV20-1	15	few	TRBJ2-3	TRBD2	CSAKTSGRATDTQYF	TGCAGTGCAAAGACTAGCGGGAGGGCGACAGATACGCAGTATTTT
TRBV3-1	15	-	TRBJ2-3	-	CASSQRTRSTDAQYF	TGTGCCAGCAGCCAAAGGACGCGTAGCACAGATGCGCAGTATTTT
TRBV7-3	13	few	TRBJ2-1	-	CASSLTAGVRQFF	TGTGCCAGCAGCTTAACGGCTGGGGTAAGGCAGTTCTTC
TRBV29-1	16	-	TRBJ2-3	-	CSVVGVAGASTDTQYF	TGCAGCGTTGTGGGTGTGGCGGGGGCTAGCACAGATACGCAGTATTTT
TRBV20-1	14	-	TRBJ2-7	-	CSATRQERVYEQYF	TGCAGTGCTACCAGACAGGAACGGGTCTACGAGCAGTACTTC
TRBV20-1	12	-	TRBJ2-7	-	CSASRGSYEQYF	TGCAGTGCTAGTAGGGGATCCTACGAGCAGTACTTC
TRBV12-3/TRBV12-4	14	many	TRBJ2-3	-	CASSPRGATDTQYF	TGTGCCAGCAGTCCCCGGGGGGCCACAGATACGCAGTATTTT
TRBV20-1	16	-	TRBJ2-1	TRBD2	CSARWPSGTSYNEQFF	TGCAGTGCTAGATGGCCTAGCGGTACTTCCTACAATGAGCAGTTCTTC
TRBV5-1	14	-	TRBJ2-7	TRBD1	CASSLEGQLGEQYF	TGCGCCAGCAGCTTGGAGGGACAGTTGGGCGAGCAGTACTTC
TRBV18	14	-	TRBJ1-1	TRBD1	CASSFADRGSVAFF	TGTGCCAGCTCTTTCGCCGACAGGGGAAGTGTAGCTTTCTTT
TRBV13	17	few	TRBJ2-3	TRBD2	CASSQPSVAGFMDTQYF	TGTGCCAGCAGCCAACCGTCCGTAGCGGGATTCATGGATACGCAGTATTTT
TRBV30	12	-	TRBJ2-5	-	CAWEAGAETQYF	TGTGCCTGGGAAGCAGGGGCAGAGACCCAGTACTTC
TRBV6-1	16	many	TRBJ1-2	TRBD1	CASSESVWQGAFGYTF	TGTGCCAGCAGTGAATCGGTTTGGCAGGGGGCTTTTGGCTACACCTTC
TRBV5-1	14	few	TRBJ2-1	-	CASSLVGSANEQFF	TGCGCCAGCAGCTTGGTCGGTAGCGCGAATGAGCAGTTCTTC
TRBV20-1	12	-	TRBJ1-1	-	CSAAEMNTEAFF	TGCAGTGCGGCTGAGATGAACACTGAAGCTTTCTTT